This passage covers 31 T cell receptor beta chains from one sample sequenced in a study of blood T cell repertoires in COVID-19. Data came from immunoSEQ multiplex PCR; TCRdb stores just in-frame clones and leaves some out. The data show approximately 160,000 clones, with around four fifths seen just once and approximately 2.8% held by the top ten. Sample: peripheral blood. Every receptor here comes from a man aged 70 or older with acute or convalescent COVID-19.

The table lists this clone with a few counts. V gene TRBV6-1 combines with J gene TRBJ1-4, with 10 bases lining up with TRBD1. Germline V lookup: CDR1 MNHNS, CDR2 SASEGT. This CDR3 comprises 15 residues. The V gene end was trimmed by 3 bases and the J gene end by 7 bases; junction bases not matched to a gene: 5. CDR3 in amino acids: CASSDPGQGPEKLFF. The CDR3 DNA sequence: TGTGCCAGCAGTGACCCGGGACAGGGGCCTGAAAAACTGTTTTTT.

This clone showed up just a few times. This chain connects TRBV27 to TRBJ1-4, with 7 bases matching TRBD1. CDR3 length equals 15 residues. Trimming cost V 3 bases and J 8 bases; bases outside gene matches: 9. From germline, CDR1 is MNHEY and CDR2 SMNVEV (reference sequence). CDR3 coding DNA: TGTGCCAGCAGTTTTTTGGGACAGATGGAAGAAAAACTGTTTTTT. This translates into CASSFLGQMEEKLFF.

The chain carries TRBV7-3 and TRBJ1-1; the D gene is possibly TRBD1 (6 bases). Trimming removed 4 bases at V and 1 base at J, with 13 bases between. CDR3 size: 15 residues. CDR1 is SGHTA and CDR2 is FQGTGA in the germline V gene. CDR3 in amino acids: CASSYIQGSNTEAFF. The CDR3 DNA sequence: TGTGCCAGCAGCTATATACAGGGATCGAACACTGAAGCTTTCTTT.

The chain joins TRBV15 to TRBJ2-3; 12 bases are a match to TRBD1. Germline V gene data show CDR1 as LNHNV and CDR2 as YYDKDF (reference sequence). The CDR3 runs to 16 residues. The V and J ends lost 4 bases and 6 bases, in that order; junction bases with no gene match: 8. CDR3 nucleotide sequence: TGTGCCACCAGCAATCCGGGACAGGGGGCTGTGGATACGCAGTATTTT. Its protein is CATSNPGQGAVDTQYF.

The rearrangement links TRBV2 to TRBJ2-1; 8 bases match TRBD1. This CDR3 has 15 residues. Germline loops: CDR1 SNHLY, CDR2 FYNNEI. V trimming: 2 bases; J trimming: 4 bases; junction bases outside the gene matches: 4. CDR3 in amino acids: CASSEQGQEYNEQFF. The CDR3 nucleotides read TGTGCCAGCAGTGAACAGGGACAGGAATACAATGAGCAGTTCTTC.

The rearrangement joins TRBV6-1 to TRBJ2-1, with D unclear. The CDR3 has 13 amino acids. V was trimmed by 2 bases and J by 6 bases, leaving 8 bases between them. CDR1 MNHNS and CDR2 SASEGT come from the germline V gene. The CDR3 here is CASSEHGRNEQFF. CDR3 nucleotides: TGTGCCAGCAGTGAACATGGGCGCAATGAGCAGTTCTTC.

The chain employs TRBV12-5 and TRBJ2-1; 13 nucleotides agree with TRBD2. V was clipped by 0 bases and J by 9 bases; unmatched bases: 8. The CDR3 contains 17 residues. Germline CDR1 and CDR2: LGHNT and FRNRAP. Here the CDR3 reads CASGLVRGLAGRGEQFF. CDR3 in DNA: TGTGCTAGTGGTTTGGTTAGGGGACTAGCGGGAAGGGGTGAGCAGTTCTTC.

This CDR3 is CASSLAGPDTQYF. CDR3 DNA sequence: TGTGCCAGCAGTTTGGCGGGGCCAGATACGCAGTATTTT. This chain uses TRBV6-5 with TRBJ2-3; D might be TRBD2 (6 bases). The V and J ends lost 4 bases and 4 bases respectively, with 9 bases between them. The CDR3 runs 13 residues. CDR1 MNHEY and CDR2 SVGAGI come from the germline V gene.

The chain joins TRBV24-1 to TRBJ2-3; D uncertain. V lost 3 bases and J 0 bases, leaving 3 bases between the germline ends. The CDR3 is made up of 13 amino acids. CDR1 KGHDR and CDR2 SFDVKD come from the germline V gene. The CDR3 coding sequence is TGTGCCACCAGTGATCAGAGCACAGATACGCAGTATTTT. It specifies CATSDQSTDTQYF.

This chain joins TRBV7-9 and TRBJ1-2; maybe TRBD1 (5 bases). This CDR3 comprises 13 residues. CDR1 is SEHNR, CDR2 FQNEAQ, per germline (reference sequence). V shed 1 base and J shed 5 bases, with 8 bases lying between them. Here the CDR3 reads CASSLGGEYGYTF. For the CDR3, the DNA is TGTGCCAGCAGCTTAGGGGGGGAATATGGCTACACCTTC.

The chain combines TRBV5-1 with TRBJ1-5; D might be TRBD1 (6 bases). V was shortened by 3 bases and J by 4 bases, with 11 bases between the two germline ends. From germline, CDR1 is SGHRS and CDR2 YFSETQ. The CDR3 runs to 14 residues. Here the CDR3 reads CASSSGQPNQPQHF. The CDR3 DNA follows: TGCGCCAGCAGCTCCGGACAGCCAAATCAGCCCCAGCATTTT.

The chain joins TRBV6-6 to TRBJ1-1, with D perhaps matching TRBD1 (6 bases). The V gene's germline CDR1 is MNHNY and CDR2 SVGAGI (reference sequence). This CDR3 has 14 amino acids. Trimming cost V 6 bases and J 0 bases, with 11 bases left between them. CDR3 protein: CASRLQGMNTEAFF. The CDR3 bases are TGTGCCAGCAGACTACAGGGCATGAACACTGAAGCTTTCTTT.

This chain uses TRBV4-3 with TRBJ2-3, with a tentative D call TRBD2 (5 bases). Germline CDR1 is LGHNA and CDR2 is YSLEER. CDR3 length: 18 residues. Trimming left V 5 bases short and J 6 bases short, with 27 bases between. CDR3 sequence (DNA): TGCGCCAGCAGCTCCCCTGAGGGCGTGGGTACGCGACCGGATACGCAGTATTTT. It specifies CASSSPEGVGTRPDTQYF.

This clone has only a few counts. The genes are TRBV5-6 and TRBJ2-7; D perhaps matches TRBD2 (6 bases). Germline CDR1 and CDR2: SGHDT and YYEEEE. The length of the CDR3 is 12 residues. V was pared by 2 bases and J by 3 bases, with 6 bases between. DNA of the CDR3: TGTGCCAGCAGCTTCGGGGGCTACGAGCAGTACTTC. Translated, it gives CASSFGGYEQYF.

About this clone itself: Other DNA sequences in the same sample also yield this CDR3. The chain couples TRBV7-9 to TRBJ1-6, with TRBD1 identical over 9 bases. Germline V CDR1 and CDR2: SEHNR, FQNEAQ (reference sequence). The CDR3 consists of 14 residues. The J segment lost 9 bases and the V segment lost 5 bases, leaving 5 bases of the junction unmatched. CDR3 loop: CASSPGQGGSPLHF. The DNA for the CDR3 is TGTGCCAGCAGCCCGGGACAGGGAGGTTCACCCCTCCACTTT.

The V call is TRBV12-5, the J call TRBJ1-2, with 10 bases fitting TRBD1. The CDR3 sequence is 15 residues long. V trimming: 6 bases; J trimming: 4 bases; junction bases outside the gene matches: 8. CDR1 is LGHNT, CDR2 FRNRAP, per germline. CDR3 protein: CASGTGQGLFYGYTF. DNA for the CDR3: TGTGCTAGTGGAACGGGACAGGGGCTATTCTATGGCTACACCTTC. The full variable domain, with the rest looked up from reference TRBV12-5 and TRBJ1-2, is DARVTQTPRHKVTEMGQEVTMRCQPILGHNTVFWYRQTMMQGLELLAYFRNRAPLDDSGMPKDRFSAEMPDATLATLKIQPSEPRDSAVYFCASGTGQGLFYGYTFGSGTRLTVV.

This chain links TRBV27 with TRBJ2-1; TRBD2 aligns across 8 bases. CDR1 and CDR2 (germline): MNHEY, SMNVEV (reference sequence). This CDR3 has 16 amino acids. V dropped 0 bases and J dropped 8; count of bases not matched to a gene: 9. The CDR3 region is CASSLSLGTRAYEQFF. CDR3 sequence (DNA): TGTGCCAGCAGTTTATCCCTCGGGACTAGGGCCTATGAGCAGTTCTTC.

This chain uses TRBV28 with TRBJ2-1; 10 bases fit TRBD2. Per the germline V gene, CDR1 is MDHEN and CDR2 is SYDVKM. The CDR3 sequence is 16 residues long. V trimming: 3 bases; J trimming: 4 bases; junction bases outside the gene matches: 6. CDR3 protein: CASSFASGGLYNEQFF. CDR3 sequence (DNA): TGTGCCAGCAGTTTCGCTAGCGGGGGCCTTTACAATGAGCAGTTCTTC.

This chain uses TRBV5-1 with TRBJ2-7; 7 nucleotides align to TRBD2. Germline V gene data show CDR1 as SGHRS and CDR2 as YFSETQ. The CDR3 is 15 amino acids. The junction had 9 bases not matched to a gene; V was cut back by 1 base and J by 5 bases. The CDR3 DNA reads TGCGCCAGCAGCTTGATGACTAGCCAGATAGACGAGCAGTACTTC. It translates to CASSLMTSQIDEQYF. Complete variable domain (other parts from reference TRBV5-1 and TRBJ2-7): KAGVTQTPRYLIKTRGQQVTLSCSPISGHRSVSWYQQTPGQGLQFLFEYFSETQRNKGNFPGRFSGRQFSNSRSEMNVSTLELGDSALYLCASSLMTSQIDEQYFGPGTRLTVT.

This clone has more than one count but fewer than ten. The V and J genes are TRBV5-6 and TRBJ2-1; possible D gene TRBD2, 7 bases. The CDR3 sequence is 18 residues long. V lost 4 bases, J lost 0 bases, and 20 bases lay in between. Germline V lookup: CDR1 SGHDT, CDR2 YYEEEE. The CDR3 DNA reads TGTGCCAGCAGCCTTGGGGGCGGGGGCCCGAGCTCCTACAATGAGCAGTTCTTC. Its protein is CASSLGGGGPSSYNEQFF.

This clone has more than one count but fewer than ten. J is TRBJ1-2 and V is TRBV6-5; D may be TRBD1 (6 bases). CDR1 and CDR2 from the germline V gene are MNHEY and SVGAGI. The CDR3 length is 13 residues. V shed 6 bases and J shed 3 bases, with 11 bases lying between them. In DNA, the CDR3 is TGTGCCAGCAGCCGAGACAGGTACTATGGCTACACCTTC. Its translation: CASSRDRYYGYTF.

This clone was found a few times. V usage is TRBV4-1 and J usage is TRBJ2-3, with 9 bases identical to TRBD1. The germline CDR1 and CDR2 sequences are MGHRA and YSYEKL. The CDR3 contains 15 residues. The V and J ends lost 4 bases and 4 bases, in that order; junction bases with no gene match: 6. CDR3 loop: CASSPGTGNPDTQYF. CDR3 nucleotide sequence: TGCGCCAGCAGCCCCGGGACAGGGAACCCAGATACGCAGTATTTT.

J is TRBJ2-5 and V is TRBV11-3, with 10 bases aligning to TRBD2. Germline CDR1 SGHNT, CDR2 YENEEA. The ends lost 1 base at V and 5 bases at J; junction bases unmatched: 7. This CDR3 is 16 amino acids long. This CDR3 is CASSLGLAGVGETQYF. In DNA, the CDR3 is TGTGCCAGCAGCTTAGGTCTAGCGGGAGTCGGGGAGACCCAGTACTTC.

On this clone itself: The sample has other DNA sequences that encode this CDR3 too. The chain combines TRBV6-5 with TRBJ2-7; 7 bases fit TRBD1. Germline CDR1 and CDR2: MNHEY and SVGAGI. The CDR3 covers 13 residues. V lost 6 bases to trimming and J lost 3 bases; unmatched junction nucleotides: 5. In nucleotides, the CDR3 is TGTGCCAGCAGACAGGGACAGATCTACGAGCAGTACTTC. Encoded protein: CASRQGQIYEQYF.

The sample holds one count of this clone. The rearrangement links TRBV7-9 to TRBJ2-5; 7 bases align to TRBD1. Losses at the gene ends were 4 bases for V and 1 base for J; bases not matched to a gene: 3. This CDR3 is built from 14 residues. Germline loops: CDR1 SEHNR, CDR2 FQNEAQ (reference sequence). The CDR3 region is CASSWDSLQETQYF. CDR3 nucleotide sequence: TGTGCCAGCAGCTGGGACAGCCTCCAAGAGACCCAGTACTTC.

This rearrangement joins TRBV9 to TRBJ2-7; 7 bases match TRBD1. Germline lookup yields CDR1 SGDLS and CDR2 YYNGEE. CDR3 length: 14 residues. J was trimmed by 3 bases and V by 0 bases; bases with no gene match: 3. Here the CDR3 DNA reads TGTGCCAGCAGCGTAGATGGGACAGACTACGAGCAGTACTTC. The encoded protein is CASSVDGTDYEQYF.

The chain is built from TRBV4-1 and TRBJ1-2; D remains ambiguous. The CDR3 runs 16 residues. Deletions cut 5 bases from V and 8 bases from J, with 24 bases between. Per the germline V gene, CDR1 is MGHRA and CDR2 is YSYEKL. The CDR3 reads CASSSDRAASGRGYTF. CDR3 coding DNA: TGCGCCAGCAGCTCTGACCGGGCCGCATCTGGGAGAGGCTACACCTTC.

V is TRBV11-3 and J is TRBJ2-6; possible D gene TRBD1, 6 bases. V dropped 5 bases and J dropped 0 bases, with 11 bases sitting between them. The CDR3 length is 16 residues. The germline V gene has CDR1 SGHNT and CDR2 YENEEA. The CDR3 is CASSQTGSSGANVLTF. The DNA of the CDR3 is TGTGCCAGCAGCCAGACAGGAAGCTCTGGGGCCAACGTCCTGACTTTC.

The chain uses TRBV18 and TRBJ1-2; 8 bases align to TRBD1. The CDR3 is made up of 17 amino acids. CDR1 and CDR2 (germline): KGHSH, LQKENI. V lost 6 bases, J lost 1 base, and 13 bases stayed unmatched. CDR3 sequence (DNA): TGTGCCAGCTCTCCTGCAGCGTCGACAGGGGATAACTATGGCTACACCTTC. It specifies CASSPAASTGDNYGYTF.

This clone has only one observation. V gene TRBV11-2 combines with J gene TRBJ2-2, with 11 positions matching TRBD1. The CDR3 has 17 amino acids. V was clipped by 5 bases and J by 6 bases; unmatched bases: 11. Germline loops: CDR1 SGHAT, CDR2 FQNNGV. The CDR3 loop is CASSNLRDRGLSGELFF. CDR3 coding DNA: TGTGCCAGCAGCAACCTCCGGGACAGGGGGTTATCCGGGGAGCTGTTTTTT.

The chain carries TRBV28 and TRBJ1-5; D is possibly TRBD1 (5 bases). V was trimmed by 4 bases and J by 6 bases, leaving 16 bases between them. The CDR3 has 15 amino acids. CDR1 MDHEN and CDR2 SYDVKM come from the germline V gene. The CDR3 coding sequence is TGTGCCAGCAGTTCCATGCAGGGCATAAGTCAGCCCCAGCATTTT. Translation gives CASSSMQGISQPQHF.